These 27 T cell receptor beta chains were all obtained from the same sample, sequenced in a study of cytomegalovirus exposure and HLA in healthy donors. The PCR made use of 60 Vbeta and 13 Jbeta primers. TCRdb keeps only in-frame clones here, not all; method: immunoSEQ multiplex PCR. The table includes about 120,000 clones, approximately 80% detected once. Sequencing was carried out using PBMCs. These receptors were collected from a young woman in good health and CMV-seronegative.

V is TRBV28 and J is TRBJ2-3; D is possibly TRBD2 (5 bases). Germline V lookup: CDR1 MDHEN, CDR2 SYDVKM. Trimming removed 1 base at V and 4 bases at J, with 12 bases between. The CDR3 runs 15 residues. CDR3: CASSLSGSLSDTQYF. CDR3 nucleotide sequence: TGTGCCAGCAGTTTATCGGGAAGCTTATCAGATACGCAGTATTTT.

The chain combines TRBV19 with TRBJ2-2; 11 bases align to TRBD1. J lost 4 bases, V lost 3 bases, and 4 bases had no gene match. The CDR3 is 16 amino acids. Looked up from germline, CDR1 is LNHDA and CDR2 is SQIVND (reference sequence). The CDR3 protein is CASSISGTGGTGELFF. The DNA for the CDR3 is TGTGCCAGTAGTATCTCCGGGACAGGGGGCACCGGGGAGCTGTTTTTT.

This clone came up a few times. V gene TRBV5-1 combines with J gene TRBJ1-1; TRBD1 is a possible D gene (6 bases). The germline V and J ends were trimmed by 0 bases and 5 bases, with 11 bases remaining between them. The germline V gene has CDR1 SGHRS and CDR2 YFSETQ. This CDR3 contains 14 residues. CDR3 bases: TGCGCCAGCAGCTTGGAGGGGGTAGGGACTGAAGCTTTCTTT. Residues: CASSLEGVGTEAFF.

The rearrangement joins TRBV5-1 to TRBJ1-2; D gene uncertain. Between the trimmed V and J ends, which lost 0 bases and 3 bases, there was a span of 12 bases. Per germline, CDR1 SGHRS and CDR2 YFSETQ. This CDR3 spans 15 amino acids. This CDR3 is CASSLAGSGYYGYTF. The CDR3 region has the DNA TGCGCCAGCAGCTTGGCCGGTTCGGGTTACTATGGCTACACCTTC.

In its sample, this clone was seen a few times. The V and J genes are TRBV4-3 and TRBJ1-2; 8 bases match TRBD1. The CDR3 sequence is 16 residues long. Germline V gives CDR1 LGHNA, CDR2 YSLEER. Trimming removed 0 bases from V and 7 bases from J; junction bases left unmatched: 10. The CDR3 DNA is TGCGCCAGCAGCCAAGAGATTGCAGGGGGCGAAGGTGGCTACACCTTC. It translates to CASSQEIAGGEGGYTF.

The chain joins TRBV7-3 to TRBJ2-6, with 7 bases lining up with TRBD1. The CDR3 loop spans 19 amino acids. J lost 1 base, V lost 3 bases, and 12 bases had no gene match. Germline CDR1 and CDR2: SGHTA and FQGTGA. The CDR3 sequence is CASSFSRSDRASGANVLTF. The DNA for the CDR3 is TGTGCCAGCAGCTTCAGTCGGTCCGACAGGGCGTCTGGGGCCAACGTCCTGACTTTC.

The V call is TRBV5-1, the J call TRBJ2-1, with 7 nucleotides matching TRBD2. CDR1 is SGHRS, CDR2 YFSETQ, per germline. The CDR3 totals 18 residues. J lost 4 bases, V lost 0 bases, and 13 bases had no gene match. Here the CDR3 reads CASSLDSPSGLGYNEQFF. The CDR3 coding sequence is TGCGCCAGCAGCTTGGATTCCCCTAGCGGCCTAGGTTACAATGAGCAGTTCTTC. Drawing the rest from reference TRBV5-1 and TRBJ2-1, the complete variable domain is KAGVTQTPRYLIKTRGQQVTLSCSPISGHRSVSWYQQTPGQGLQFLFEYFSETQRNKGNFPGRFSGRQFSNSRSEMNVSTLELGDSALYLCASSLDSPSGLGYNEQFFGPGTRLTVL.

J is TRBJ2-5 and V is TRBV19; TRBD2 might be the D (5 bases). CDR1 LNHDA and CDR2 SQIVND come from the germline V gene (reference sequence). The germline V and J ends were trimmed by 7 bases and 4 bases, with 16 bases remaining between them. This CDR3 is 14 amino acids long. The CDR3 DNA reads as TGTGCCAGTAACGAGGGAGACGGGCGAGAGACCCAGTACTTC. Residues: CASNEGDGRETQYF.

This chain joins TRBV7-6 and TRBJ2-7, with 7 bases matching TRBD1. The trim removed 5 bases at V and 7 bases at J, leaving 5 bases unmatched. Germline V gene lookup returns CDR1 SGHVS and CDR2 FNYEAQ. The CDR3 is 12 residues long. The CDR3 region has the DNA TGTGCCAGCAGCCCCCGACAGGGTGAGCAGTACTTC. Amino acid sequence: CASSPRQGEQYF.

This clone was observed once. CDR3 sequence: CASSFSSGSREQYF. In nucleotides, the CDR3 is TGTGCCAGCAGTTTTAGTAGCGGGAGTAGAGAGCAGTACTTC. The chain is built from TRBV27 and TRBJ2-7; TRBD2 aligns across 9 bases. CDR3 length: 14 residues. Looked up from germline, CDR1 is MNHEY and CDR2 is SMNVEV (reference sequence). The junction had 7 bases not matched to a gene; V was cut back by 3 bases and J by 7 bases.

The CDR3: CASSASGIGTDTQYF. The CDR3 DNA is TGTGCCAGCAGCGCTAGCGGGATAGGAACAGATACGCAGTATTTT. V gene TRBV7-3 combines with J gene TRBJ2-3; 9 bases match TRBD2. Trimming cost V 5 bases and J 3 bases; bases outside gene matches: 6. The CDR3 loop spans 15 amino acids. CDR1 and CDR2 (germline): SGHTA, FQGTGA.

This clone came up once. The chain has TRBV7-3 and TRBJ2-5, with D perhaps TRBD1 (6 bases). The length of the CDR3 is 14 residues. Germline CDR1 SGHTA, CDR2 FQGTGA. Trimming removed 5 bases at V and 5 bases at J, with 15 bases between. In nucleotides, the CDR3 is TGTGCCAGCAGCCCGACAGGCCCCCAGGAGACCCAGTACTTC. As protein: CASSPTGPQETQYF.

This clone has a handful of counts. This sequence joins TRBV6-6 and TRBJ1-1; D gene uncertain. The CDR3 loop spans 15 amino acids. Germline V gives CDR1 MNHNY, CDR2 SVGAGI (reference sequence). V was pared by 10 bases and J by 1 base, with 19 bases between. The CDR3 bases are TGTGCCACCAAACTAACGTTATCAGAGAACACTGAAGCTTTCTTT. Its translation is CATKLTLSENTEAFF.

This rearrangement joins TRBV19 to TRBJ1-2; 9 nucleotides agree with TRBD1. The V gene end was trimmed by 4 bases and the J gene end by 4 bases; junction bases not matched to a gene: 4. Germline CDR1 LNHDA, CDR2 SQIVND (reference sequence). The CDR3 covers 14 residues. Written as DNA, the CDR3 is TGTGCCAGTAGTACGGACAGGGGAGGCTATGGCTACACCTTC. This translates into CASSTDRGGYGYTF.

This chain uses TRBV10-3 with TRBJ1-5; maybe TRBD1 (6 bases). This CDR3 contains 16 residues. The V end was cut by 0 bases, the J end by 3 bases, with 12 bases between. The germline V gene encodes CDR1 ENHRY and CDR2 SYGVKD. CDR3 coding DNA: TGTGCCATCAGTGAGTCGACGCAGGGGTCCAATCAGCCCCAGCATTTT. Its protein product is CAISESTQGSNQPQHF.

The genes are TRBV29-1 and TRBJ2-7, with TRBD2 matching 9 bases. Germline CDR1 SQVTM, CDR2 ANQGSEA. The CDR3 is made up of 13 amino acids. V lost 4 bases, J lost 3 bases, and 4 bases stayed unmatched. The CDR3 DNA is TGCAGCGTTGGATTTAGCGGGAGCTACGAGCAGTACTTC. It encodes CSVGFSGSYEQYF.

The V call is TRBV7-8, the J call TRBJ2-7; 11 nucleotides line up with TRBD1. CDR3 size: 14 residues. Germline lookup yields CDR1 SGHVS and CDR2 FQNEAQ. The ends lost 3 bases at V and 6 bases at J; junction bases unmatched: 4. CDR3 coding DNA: TGTGCCAGCAGCTTTCGGACAGGGGGCCGCGAGCAGTACTTC. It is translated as CASSFRTGGREQYF.

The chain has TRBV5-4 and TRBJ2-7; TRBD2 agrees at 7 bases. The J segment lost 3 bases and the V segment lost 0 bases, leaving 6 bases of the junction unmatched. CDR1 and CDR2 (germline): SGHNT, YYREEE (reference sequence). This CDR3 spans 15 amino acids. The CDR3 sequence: CASSLAAGVVYEQYF. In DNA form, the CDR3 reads TGTGCCAGCAGCTTGGCCGCGGGAGTTGTCTACGAGCAGTACTTC.

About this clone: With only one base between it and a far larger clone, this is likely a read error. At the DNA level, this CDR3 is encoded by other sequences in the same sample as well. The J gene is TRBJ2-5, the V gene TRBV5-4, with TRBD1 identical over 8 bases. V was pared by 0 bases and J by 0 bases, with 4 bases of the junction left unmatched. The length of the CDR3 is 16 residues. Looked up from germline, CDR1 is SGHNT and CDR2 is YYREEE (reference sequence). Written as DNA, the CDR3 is TGTGCCAGCAGCTTGGTGGGGGGACAGGACCAAGAGACCCAGTACTTC. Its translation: CASSLVGGQDQETQYF. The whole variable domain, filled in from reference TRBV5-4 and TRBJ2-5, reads ETGVTQSPTHLIKTRGQQVTLRCSSQSGHNTVSWYQQALGQGPQFIFQYYREEENGRGNFPPRFSGLQFPNYSSELNVNALELDDSALYLCASSLVGGQDQETQYFGPGTRLLVL.

The CDR3 spells CASSGEGTSGTTGELFF. CDR3 in DNA: TGTGCCAGCAGCGGAGAGGGGACTAGCGGGACAACCGGGGAGCTGTTTTTT. The gene calls are TRBV9 and TRBJ2-2; 13 bases map to TRBD2. There are 17 residues in the CDR3. Germline CDR1 reads SGDLS; CDR2 reads YYNGEE. The V and J ends lost 3 bases and 5 bases, in that order; junction bases with no gene match: 7.

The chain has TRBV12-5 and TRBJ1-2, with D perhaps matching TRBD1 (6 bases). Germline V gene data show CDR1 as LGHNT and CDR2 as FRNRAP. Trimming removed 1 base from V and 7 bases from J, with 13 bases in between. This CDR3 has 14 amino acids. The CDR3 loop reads CASGLGNRVAGYTF. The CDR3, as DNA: TGTGCTAGTGGTTTGGGGAACAGGGTGGCTGGCTACACCTTC.

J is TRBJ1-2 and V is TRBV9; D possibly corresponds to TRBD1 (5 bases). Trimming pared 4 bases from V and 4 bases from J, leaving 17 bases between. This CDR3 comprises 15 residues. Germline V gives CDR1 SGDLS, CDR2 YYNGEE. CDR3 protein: CASSLSLSDSYGYTF. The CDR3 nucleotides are TGTGCCAGCAGCCTTAGTTTGTCAGACAGCTATGGCTACACCTTC.

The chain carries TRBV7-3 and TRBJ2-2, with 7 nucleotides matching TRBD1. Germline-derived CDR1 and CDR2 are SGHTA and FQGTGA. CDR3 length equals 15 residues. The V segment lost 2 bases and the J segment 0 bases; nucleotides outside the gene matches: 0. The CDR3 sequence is CASSLQGANTGELFF. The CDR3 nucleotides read TGTGCCAGCAGCTTACAGGGGGCGAACACCGGGGAGCTGTTTTTT. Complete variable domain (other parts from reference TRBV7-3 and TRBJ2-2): GAGVSQTPSNKVTEKGKYVELRCDPISGHTALYWYRQSLGQGPEFLIYFQGTGAADDSGLPNDRFFAVRPEGSVSTLKIQRTERGDSAVYLCASSLQGANTGELFFGEGSRLTVL.

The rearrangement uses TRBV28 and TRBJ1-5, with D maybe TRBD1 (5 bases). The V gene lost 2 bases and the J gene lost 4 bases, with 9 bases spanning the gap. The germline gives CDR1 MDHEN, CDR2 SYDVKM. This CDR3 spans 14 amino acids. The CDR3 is CASSLLGGNQPQHF. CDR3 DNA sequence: TGTGCCAGCAGTTTACTGGGGGGTAATCAGCCCCAGCATTTT.

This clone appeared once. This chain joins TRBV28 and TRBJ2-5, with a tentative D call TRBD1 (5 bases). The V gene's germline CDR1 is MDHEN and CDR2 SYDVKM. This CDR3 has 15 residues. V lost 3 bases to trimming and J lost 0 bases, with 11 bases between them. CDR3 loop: CASSLGGANQETQYF. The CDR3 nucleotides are TGTGCCAGCAGTTTGGGTGGGGCAAACCAAGAGACCCAGTACTTC.

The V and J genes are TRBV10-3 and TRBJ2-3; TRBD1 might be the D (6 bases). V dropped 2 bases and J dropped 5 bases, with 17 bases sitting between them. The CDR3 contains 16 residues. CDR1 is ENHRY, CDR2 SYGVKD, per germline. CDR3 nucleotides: TGTGCCATCAGTGAGGGGGGCAGGGAAGTTAAAGATACGCAGTATTTT. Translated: CAISEGGREVKDTQYF.

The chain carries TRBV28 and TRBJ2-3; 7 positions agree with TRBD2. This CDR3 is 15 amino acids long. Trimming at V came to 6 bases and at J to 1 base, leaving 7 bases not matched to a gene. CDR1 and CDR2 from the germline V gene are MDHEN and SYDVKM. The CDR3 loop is CASRAAGAGTDTQYF. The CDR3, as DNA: TGTGCCAGCAGGGCGGCGGGAGCTGGCACAGATACGCAGTATTTT.